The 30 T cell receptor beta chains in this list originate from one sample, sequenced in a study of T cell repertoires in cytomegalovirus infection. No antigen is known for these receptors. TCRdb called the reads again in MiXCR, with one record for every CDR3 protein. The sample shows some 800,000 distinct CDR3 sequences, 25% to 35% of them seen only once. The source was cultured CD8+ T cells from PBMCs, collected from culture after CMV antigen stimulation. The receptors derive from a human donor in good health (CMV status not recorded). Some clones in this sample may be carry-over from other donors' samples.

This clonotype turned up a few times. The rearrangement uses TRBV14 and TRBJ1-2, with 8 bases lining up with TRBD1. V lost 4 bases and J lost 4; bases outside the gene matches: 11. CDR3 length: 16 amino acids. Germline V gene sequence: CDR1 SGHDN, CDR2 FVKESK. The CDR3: CASSRTMDRDFYGYTF. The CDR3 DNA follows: TGTGCCAGCAGCCGAACCATGGACAGGGATTTCTATGGCTACACCTTC.

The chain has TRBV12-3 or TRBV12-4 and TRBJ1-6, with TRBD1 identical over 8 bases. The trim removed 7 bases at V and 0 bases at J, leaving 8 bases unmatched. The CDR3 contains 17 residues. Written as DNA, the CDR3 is TGTGCCAGCAAGCGGGACAGGTTATCCTCCTATAATTCACCCCTCCACTTT. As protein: CASKRDRLSSYNSPLHF.

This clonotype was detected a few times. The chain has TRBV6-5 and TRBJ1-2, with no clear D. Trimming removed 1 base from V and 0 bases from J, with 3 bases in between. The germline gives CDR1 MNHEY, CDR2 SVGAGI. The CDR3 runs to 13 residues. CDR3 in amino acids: CASSYFSNYGYTF. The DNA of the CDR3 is TGTGCCAGCAGTTACTTTTCTAACTATGGCTACACCTTC.

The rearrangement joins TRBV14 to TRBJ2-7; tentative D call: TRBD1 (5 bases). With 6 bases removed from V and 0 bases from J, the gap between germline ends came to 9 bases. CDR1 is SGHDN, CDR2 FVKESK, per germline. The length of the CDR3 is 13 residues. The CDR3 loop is CASSPQDSYEQYF. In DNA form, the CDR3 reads TGTGCCAGCAGTCCACAGGACTCCTACGAGCAGTACTTC. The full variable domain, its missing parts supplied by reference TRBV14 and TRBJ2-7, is EAGVTQFPSHSVIEKGQTVTLRCDPISGHDNLYWYRRVMGKEIKFLLHFVKESKQDESGMPNNRFLAERTGGTYSTLKVQPAELEDSGVYFCASSPQDSYEQYFGPGTRLTVT.

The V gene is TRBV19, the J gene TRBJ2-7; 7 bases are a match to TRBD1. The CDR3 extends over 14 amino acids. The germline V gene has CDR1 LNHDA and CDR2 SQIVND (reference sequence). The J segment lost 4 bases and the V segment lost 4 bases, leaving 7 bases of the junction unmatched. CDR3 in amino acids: CASSREGGWYEQYF. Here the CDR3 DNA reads TGTGCCAGTAGTAGAGAAGGGGGCTGGTACGAGCAGTACTTC.

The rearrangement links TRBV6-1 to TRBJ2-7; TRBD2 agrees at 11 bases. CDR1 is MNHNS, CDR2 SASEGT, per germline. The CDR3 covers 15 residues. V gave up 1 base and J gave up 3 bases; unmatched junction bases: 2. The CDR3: CASSEVLAGVYEQYV. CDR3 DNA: TGTGCCAGCAGTGAAGTACTAGCGGGGGTCTACGAGCAGTACGTC.

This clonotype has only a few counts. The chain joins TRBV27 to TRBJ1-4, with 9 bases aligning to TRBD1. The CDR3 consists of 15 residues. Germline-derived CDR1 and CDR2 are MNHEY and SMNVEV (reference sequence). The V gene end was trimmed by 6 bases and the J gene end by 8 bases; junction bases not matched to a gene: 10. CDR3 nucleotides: TGTGCCAGCAGCCCCCGGGACAGGGAAGAGGAAAAACTGTTTTTT. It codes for CASSPRDREEEKLFF.

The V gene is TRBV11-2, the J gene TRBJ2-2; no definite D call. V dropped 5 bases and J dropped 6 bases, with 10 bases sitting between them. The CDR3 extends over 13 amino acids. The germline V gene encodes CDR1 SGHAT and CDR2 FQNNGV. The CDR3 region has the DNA TGTGCCAGCAGCCCCTACGTATCCGGGGAGCTGTTTTTT. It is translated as CASSPYVSGELFF.

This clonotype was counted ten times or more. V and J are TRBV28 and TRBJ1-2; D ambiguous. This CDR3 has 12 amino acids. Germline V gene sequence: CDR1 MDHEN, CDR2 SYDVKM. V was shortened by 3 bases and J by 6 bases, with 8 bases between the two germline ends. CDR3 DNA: TGTGCCAGCAGTTTTGCTCCCCATGGCTACACCTTC. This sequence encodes CASSFAPHGYTF.

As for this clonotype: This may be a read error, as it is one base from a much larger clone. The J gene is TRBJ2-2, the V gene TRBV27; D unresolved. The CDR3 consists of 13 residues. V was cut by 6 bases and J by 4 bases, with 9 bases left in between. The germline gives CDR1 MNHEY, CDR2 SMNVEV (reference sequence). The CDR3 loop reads CASSPFGTGELFF. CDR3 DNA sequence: TGTGCCAGCAGCCCCTTCGGCACCGGGGAGCTGTTTTTT.

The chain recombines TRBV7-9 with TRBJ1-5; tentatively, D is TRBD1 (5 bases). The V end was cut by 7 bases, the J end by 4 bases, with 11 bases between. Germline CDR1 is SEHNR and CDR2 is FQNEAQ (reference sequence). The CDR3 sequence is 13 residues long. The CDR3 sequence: CASKGALNQPQHF. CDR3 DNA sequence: TGTGCCAGCAAAGGGGCCCTGAATCAGCCCCAGCATTTT.

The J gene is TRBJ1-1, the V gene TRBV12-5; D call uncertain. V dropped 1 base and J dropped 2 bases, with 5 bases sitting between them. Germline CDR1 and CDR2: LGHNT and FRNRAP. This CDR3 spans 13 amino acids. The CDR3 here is CASGLELNTEAFF. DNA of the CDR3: TGTGCTAGTGGTTTGGAACTTAACACTGAAGCTTTCTTT.

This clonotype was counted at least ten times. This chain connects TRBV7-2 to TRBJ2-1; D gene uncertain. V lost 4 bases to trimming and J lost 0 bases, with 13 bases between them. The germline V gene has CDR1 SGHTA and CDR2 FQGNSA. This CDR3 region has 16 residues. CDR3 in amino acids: CASSSLETRSYNEQFF. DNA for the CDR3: TGTGCCAGCAGCTCCCTGGAGACCCGCTCCTACAATGAGCAGTTCTTC. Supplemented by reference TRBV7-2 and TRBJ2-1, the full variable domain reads GAGVSQSPSNKVTEKGKDVELRCDPISGHTALYWYRQSLGQGLEFLIYFQGNSAPDKSGLPSDRFSAERTGGSVSTLTIQRTQQEDSAVYLCASSSLETRSYNEQFFGPGTRLTVL.

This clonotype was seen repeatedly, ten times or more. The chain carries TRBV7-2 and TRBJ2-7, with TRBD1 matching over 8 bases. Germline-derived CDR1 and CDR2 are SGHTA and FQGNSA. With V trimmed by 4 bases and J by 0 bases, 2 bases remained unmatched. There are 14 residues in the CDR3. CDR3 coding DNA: TGTGCCAGCAGCTACGGACAGGGCTCCTACGAGCAGTACTTC. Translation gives CASSYGQGSYEQYF.

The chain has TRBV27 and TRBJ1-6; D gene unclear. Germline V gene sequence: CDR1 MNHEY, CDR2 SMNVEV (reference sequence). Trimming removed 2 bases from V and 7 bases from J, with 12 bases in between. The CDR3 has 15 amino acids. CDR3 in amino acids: CASSLIGQANSPLHF. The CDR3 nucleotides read TGTGCCAGCAGTTTAATCGGGCAGGCGAATTCACCCCTCCACTTT.

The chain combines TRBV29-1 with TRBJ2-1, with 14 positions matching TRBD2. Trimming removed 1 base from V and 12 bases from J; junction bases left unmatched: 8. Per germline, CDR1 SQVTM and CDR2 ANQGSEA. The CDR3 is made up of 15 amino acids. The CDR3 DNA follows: TGCAGCGTTGAAGGGGGACTAGCGGGGGTGTATGTGCAGTTCTTC. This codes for CSVEGGLAGVYVQFF.

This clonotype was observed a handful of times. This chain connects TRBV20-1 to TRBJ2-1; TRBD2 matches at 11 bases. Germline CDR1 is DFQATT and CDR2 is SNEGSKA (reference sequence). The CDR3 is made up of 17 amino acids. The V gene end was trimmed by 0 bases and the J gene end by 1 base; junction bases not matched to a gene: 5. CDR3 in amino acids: CSARDSGGATSYNEQFF. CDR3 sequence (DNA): TGCAGTGCTAGAGATAGCGGGGGGGCCACATCCTACAATGAGCAGTTCTTC.

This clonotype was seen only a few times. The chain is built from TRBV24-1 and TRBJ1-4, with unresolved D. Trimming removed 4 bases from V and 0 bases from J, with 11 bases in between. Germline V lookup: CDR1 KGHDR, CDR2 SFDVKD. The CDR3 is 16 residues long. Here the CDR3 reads CATSDPTDSTNEKLFF. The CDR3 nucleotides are TGTGCCACCAGTGACCCTACTGATTCAACTAATGAAAAACTGTTTTTT.

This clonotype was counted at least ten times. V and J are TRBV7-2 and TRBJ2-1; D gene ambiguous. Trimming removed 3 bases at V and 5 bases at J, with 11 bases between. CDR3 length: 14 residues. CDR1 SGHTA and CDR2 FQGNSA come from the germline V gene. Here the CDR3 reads CASSFFQANNEQFF. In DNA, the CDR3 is TGTGCCAGCAGCTTTTTCCAGGCGAACAATGAGCAGTTCTTC.

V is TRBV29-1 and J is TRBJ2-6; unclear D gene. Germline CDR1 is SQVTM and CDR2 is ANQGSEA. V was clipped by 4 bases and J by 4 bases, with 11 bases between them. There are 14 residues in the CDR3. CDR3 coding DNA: TGCAGCGTTGTAGGGTCGGAAGGGGCCAACGTCCTGACTTTC. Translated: CSVVGSEGANVLTF.

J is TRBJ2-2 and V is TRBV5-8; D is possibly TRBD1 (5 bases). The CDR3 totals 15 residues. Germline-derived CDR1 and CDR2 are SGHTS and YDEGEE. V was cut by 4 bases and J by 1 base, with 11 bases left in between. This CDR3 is CASSRIGQNTGELFF. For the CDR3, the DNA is TGTGCCAGCAGCAGGATAGGACAGAACACCGGGGAGCTGTTTTTT. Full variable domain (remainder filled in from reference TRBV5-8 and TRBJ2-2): EAGVTQSPTHLIKTRGQQATLRCSPISGHTSVYWYQQALGLGLQFLLWYDEGEERNRGNFPPRFSGRQFPNYSSELNVNALELEDSALYLCASSRIGQNTGELFFGEGSRLTVL.

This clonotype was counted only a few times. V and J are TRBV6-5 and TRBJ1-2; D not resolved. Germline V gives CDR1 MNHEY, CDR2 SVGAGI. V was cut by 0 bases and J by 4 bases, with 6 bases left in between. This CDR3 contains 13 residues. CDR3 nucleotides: TGTGCCAGCAGTTACTCGCTAGGCTATGGCTACACCTTC. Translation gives CASSYSLGYGYTF.

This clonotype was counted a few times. Here the CDR3 DNA reads TGCGCCAGCAGCCCCGGACAGGGAATATTTGAGCAGTACTTC. It yields the protein CASSPGQGIFEQYF. This chain uses TRBV4-1 with TRBJ2-7, with TRBD1 matching 8 bases. The CDR3 contains 14 residues. V was clipped by 4 bases and J by 7 bases; unmatched bases: 9. CDR1 and CDR2 from the germline V gene are MGHRA and YSYEKL.

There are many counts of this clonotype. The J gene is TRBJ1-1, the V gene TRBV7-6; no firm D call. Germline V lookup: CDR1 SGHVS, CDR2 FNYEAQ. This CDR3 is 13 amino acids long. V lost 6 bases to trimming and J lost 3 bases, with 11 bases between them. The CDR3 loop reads CASSQVLDTEAFF. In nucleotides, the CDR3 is TGTGCCAGCAGTCAGGTGCTAGACACTGAAGCTTTCTTT.

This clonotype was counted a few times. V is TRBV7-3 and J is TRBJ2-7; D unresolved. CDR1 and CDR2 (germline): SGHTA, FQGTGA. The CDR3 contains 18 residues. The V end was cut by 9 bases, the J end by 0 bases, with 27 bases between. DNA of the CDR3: TGTGCCAGTCGGCCCCTTCACCCCCCCACCCCTAGCTCCTACGAGCAGTACGTC. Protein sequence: CASRPLHPPTPSSYEQYV.

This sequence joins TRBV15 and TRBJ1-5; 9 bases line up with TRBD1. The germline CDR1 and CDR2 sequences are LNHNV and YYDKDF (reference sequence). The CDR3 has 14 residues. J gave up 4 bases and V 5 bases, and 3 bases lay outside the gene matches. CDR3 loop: CATSLQGANQPQHF. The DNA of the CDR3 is TGTGCCACCAGCCTACAGGGGGCGAATCAGCCCCAGCATTTT.

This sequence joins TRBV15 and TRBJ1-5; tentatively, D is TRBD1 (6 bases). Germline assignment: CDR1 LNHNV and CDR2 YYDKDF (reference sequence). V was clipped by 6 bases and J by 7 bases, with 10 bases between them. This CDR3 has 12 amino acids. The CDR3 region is CATRDRSQPQHF. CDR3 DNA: TGTGCCACCAGAGACAGGTCGCAGCCCCAGCATTTT.

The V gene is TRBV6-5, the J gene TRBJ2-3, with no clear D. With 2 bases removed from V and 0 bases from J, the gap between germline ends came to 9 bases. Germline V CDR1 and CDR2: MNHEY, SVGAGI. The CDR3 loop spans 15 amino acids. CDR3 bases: TGTGCCAGCAGTTACACCCCAGATAGCACAGATACGCAGTATTTT. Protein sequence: CASSYTPDSTDTQYF.

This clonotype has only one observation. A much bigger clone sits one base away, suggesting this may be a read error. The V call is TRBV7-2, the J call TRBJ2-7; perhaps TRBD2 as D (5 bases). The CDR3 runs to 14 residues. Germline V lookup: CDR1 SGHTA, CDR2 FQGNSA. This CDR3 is CASSLRVESCEQYV. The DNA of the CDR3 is TGTGCCAGCAGCTTGAGGGTGGAGTCCTGCGAGCAGTACGTC.

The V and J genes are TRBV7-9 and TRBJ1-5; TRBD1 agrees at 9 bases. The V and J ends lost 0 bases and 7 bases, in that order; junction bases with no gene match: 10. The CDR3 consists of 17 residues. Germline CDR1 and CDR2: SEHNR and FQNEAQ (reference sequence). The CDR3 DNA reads TGTGCCAGCAGCTTAGCCACCGGGACAGGGATCGAACAGCCCCAGCATTTT. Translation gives CASSLATGTGIEQPQHF.